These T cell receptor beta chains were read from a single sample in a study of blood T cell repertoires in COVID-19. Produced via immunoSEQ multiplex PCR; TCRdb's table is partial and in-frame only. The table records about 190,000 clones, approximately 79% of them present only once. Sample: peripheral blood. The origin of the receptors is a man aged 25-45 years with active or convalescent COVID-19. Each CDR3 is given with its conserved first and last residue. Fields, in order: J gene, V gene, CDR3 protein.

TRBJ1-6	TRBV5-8	CASSRDRAAERSPLHF
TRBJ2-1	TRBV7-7	CASSLDRVNEQFF
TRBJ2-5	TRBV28	CASSILGTGAQETQYF
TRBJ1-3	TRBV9	CASSPWGGQASGNTIYF
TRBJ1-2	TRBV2	CASSEDLGTVNYGYTF
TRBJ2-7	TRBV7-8	CASSPTGSTWDEQYF
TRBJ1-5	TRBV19	CASRGTEATFFSPQHF
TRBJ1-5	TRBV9	CASSDGRPGSNQPQHF
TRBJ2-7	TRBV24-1	CATRSGTDYEQYF
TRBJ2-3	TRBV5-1	CASSGLAVTDTQYF
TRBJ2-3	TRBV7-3	CASSLRRSGGDSTDTQYF
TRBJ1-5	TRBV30	CAWSTGSSGANQPQHF
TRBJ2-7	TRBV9	CASSPGGVRRGLGSYEQYF
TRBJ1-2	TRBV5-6	CASSLGTGPIYGYTF
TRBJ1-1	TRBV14	CASSQERAPSEAFF
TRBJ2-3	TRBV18	CASSPPAWAADTQYF
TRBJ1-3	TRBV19	CASRDTSGNTIYF
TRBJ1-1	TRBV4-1	CASSQVSGGMNTEAFF
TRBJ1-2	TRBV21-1	CASSRIPQGREGYGYTF
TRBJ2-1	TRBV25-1	CASSDSGFYNEQFF